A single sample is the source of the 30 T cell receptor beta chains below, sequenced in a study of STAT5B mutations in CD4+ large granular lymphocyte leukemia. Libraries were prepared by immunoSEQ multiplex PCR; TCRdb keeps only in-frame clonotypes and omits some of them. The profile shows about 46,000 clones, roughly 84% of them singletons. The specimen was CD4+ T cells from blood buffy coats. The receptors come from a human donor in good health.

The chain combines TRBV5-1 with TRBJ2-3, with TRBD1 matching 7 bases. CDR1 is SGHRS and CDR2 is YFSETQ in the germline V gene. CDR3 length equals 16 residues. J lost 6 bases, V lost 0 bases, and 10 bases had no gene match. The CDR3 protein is CASSLGGQLSEDTQYF. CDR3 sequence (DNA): TGCGCCAGCAGCTTGGGGGGACAGCTGTCAGAGGATACGCAGTATTTT.

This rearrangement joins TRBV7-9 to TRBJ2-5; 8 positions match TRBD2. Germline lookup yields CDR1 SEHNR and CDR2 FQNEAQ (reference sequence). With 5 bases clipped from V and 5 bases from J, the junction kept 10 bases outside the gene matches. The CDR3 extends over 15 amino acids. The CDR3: CASSRSGRGGETQYF. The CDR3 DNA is TGTGCCAGCAGCCGGAGCGGGAGAGGTGGTGAGACCCAGTACTTC.

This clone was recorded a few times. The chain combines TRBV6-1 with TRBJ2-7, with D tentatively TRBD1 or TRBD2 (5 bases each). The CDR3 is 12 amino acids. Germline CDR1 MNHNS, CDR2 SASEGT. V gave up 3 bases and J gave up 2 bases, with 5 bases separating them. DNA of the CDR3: TGTGCCAGCAGTGAGGGACCCTACGAGCAGTACTTC. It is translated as CASSEGPYEQYF.

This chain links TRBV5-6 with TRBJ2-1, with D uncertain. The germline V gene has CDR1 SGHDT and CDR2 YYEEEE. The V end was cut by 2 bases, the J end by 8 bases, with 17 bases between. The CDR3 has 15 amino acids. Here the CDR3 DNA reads TGTGCCAGCAGCTTAGTAAGTTTAGATTTCGATGAGCAGTTCTTC. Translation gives CASSLVSLDFDEQFF.

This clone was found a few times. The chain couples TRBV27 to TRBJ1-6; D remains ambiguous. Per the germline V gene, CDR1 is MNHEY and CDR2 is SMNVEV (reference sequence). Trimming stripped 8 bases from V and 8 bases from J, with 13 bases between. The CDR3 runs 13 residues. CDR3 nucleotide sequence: TGTGCCAGCTCAGAGGTGGTTGATTCACCCCTCCACTTT. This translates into CASSEVVDSPLHF.

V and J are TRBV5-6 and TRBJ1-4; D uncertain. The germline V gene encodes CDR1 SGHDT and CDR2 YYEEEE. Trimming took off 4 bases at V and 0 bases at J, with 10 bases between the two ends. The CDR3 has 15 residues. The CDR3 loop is CASSTYTATNEKLFF. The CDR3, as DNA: TGTGCCAGCAGCACTTACACAGCAACTAATGAAAAACTGTTTTTT. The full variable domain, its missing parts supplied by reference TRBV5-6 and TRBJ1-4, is DAGVTQSPTHLIKTRGQQVTLRCSPKSGHDTVSWYQQALGQGPQFIFQYYEEEERQRGNFPDRFSGHQFPNYSSELNVNALLLGDSALYLCASSTYTATNEKLFFGSGTQLSVL.

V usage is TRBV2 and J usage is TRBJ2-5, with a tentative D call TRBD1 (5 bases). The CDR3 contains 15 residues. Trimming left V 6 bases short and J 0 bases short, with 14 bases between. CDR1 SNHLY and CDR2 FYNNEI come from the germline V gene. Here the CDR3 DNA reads TGTGCCAGCAGAGAGTTAGGGGTGTACCAAGAGACCCAGTACTTC. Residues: CASRELGVYQETQYF.

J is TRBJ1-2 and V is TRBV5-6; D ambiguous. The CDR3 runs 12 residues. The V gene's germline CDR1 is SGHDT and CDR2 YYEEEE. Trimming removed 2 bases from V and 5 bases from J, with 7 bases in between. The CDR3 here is CASSFDGYGYTF. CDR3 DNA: TGTGCCAGCAGCTTTGACGGATATGGCTACACCTTC.

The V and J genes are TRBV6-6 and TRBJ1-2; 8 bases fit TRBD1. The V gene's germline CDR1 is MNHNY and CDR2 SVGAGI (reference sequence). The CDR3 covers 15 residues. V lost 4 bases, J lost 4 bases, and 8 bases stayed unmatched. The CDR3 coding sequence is TGTGCCAGCAGTTCGATCGCCGGGACAGGCTATGGCTACACCTTC. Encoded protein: CASSSIAGTGYGYTF.

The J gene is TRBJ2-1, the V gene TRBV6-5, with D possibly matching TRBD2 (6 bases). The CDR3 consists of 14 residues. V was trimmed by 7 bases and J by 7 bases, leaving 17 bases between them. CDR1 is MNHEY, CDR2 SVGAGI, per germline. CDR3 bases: TGTGCCAGCAACTCCGGGGGAAGGCGAAATGAGCAGTTCTTC. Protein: CASNSGGRRNEQFF.

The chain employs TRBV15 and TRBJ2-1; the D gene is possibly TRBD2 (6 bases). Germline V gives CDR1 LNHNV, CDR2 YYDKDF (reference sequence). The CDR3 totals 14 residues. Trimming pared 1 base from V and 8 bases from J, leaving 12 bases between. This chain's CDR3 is CATSRARGWDEQFF. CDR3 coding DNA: TGTGCCACCAGCAGAGCCCGGGGGTGGGATGAGCAGTTCTTC.

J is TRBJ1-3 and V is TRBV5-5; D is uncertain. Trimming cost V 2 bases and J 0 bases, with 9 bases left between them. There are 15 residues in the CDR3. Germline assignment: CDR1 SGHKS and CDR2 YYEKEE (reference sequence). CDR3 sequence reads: CASSFGAVSGNTIYF. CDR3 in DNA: TGTGCCAGCAGCTTCGGTGCCGTCTCTGGAAACACCATATATTTT.

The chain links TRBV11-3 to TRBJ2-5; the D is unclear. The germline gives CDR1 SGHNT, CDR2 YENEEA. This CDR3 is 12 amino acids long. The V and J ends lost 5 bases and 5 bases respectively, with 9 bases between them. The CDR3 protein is CASSTGRETQYF. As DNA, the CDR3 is TGTGCCAGCAGCACCGGGCGGGAGACCCAGTACTTC.

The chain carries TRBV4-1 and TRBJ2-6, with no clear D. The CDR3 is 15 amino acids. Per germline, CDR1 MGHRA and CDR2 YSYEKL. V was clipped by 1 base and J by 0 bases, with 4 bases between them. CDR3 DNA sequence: TGCGCCAGCAGCCAAGGAGTCTCTGGGGCCAACGTCCTGACTTTC. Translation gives CASSQGVSGANVLTF.

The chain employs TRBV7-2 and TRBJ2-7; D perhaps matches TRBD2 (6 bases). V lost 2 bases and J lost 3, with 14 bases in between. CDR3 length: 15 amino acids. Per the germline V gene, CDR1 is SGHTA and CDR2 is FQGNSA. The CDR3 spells CASSLQQGGGYEQYF. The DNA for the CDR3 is TGTGCCAGCAGCTTACAGCAGGGAGGTGGCTACGAGCAGTACTTC.

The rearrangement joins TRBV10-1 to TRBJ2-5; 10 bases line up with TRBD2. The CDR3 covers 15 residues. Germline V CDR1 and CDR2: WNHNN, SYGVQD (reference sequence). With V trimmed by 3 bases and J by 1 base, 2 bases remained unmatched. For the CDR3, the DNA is TGCGCCAGCAGTGAAGGACTAGCGGCCCAAGAGACCCAGTACTTC. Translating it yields CASSEGLAAQETQYF.

The CDR3 sequence: CASSPARILAKNIQYF. The CDR3 nucleotides read TGTGCCAGCAGCCCCGCCAGGATTTTAGCCAAAAACATTCAGTACTTC. V and J are TRBV5-4 and TRBJ2-4, with no clear D. The V end was cut by 4 bases, the J end by 0 bases, with 14 bases between. Germline-derived CDR1 and CDR2 are SGHNT and YYREEE (reference sequence). The length of the CDR3 is 16 residues.

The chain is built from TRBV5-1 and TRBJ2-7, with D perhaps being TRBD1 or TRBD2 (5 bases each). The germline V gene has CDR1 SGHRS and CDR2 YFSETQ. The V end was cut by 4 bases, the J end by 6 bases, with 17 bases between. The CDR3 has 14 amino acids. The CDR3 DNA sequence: TGCGCCAGCAGCCCCGGGACCGCCGGTTTCGAGCAGTACTTC. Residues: CASSPGTAGFEQYF.

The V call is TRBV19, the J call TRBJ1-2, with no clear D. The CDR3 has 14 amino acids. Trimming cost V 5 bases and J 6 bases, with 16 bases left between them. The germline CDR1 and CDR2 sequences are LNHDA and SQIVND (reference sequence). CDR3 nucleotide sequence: TGTGCCAGTAGTTCCTGGGGAGGGTCGGATGGCTACACCTTC. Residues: CASSSWGGSDGYTF.

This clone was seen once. In DNA form, the CDR3 reads TGTGCCAGCAGTGAGTTTGGGCAAATTAACTATGGCTACACCTTC. This encodes CASSEFGQINYGYTF. The J gene is TRBJ1-2, the V gene TRBV6-1; D is unresolved. Germline lookup yields CDR1 MNHNS and CDR2 SASEGT. The V end lost 3 bases, the J end lost 1 base, and 12 bases lay between the germline ends. This CDR3 is built from 15 residues.

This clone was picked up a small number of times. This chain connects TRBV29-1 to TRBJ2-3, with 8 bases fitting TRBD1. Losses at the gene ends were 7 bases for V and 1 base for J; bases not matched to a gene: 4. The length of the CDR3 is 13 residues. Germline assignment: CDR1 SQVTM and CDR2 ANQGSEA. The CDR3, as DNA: TGCAGCGAATCAGGGGGCGGCACAGATACGCAGTATTTT. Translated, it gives CSESGGGTDTQYF.

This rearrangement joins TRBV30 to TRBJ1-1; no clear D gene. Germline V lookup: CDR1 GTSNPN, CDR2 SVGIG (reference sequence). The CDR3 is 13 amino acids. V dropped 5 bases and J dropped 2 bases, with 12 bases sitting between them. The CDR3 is CAWDNYINTEAFF. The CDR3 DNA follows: TGTGCCTGGGACAACTATATCAACACTGAAGCTTTCTTT.

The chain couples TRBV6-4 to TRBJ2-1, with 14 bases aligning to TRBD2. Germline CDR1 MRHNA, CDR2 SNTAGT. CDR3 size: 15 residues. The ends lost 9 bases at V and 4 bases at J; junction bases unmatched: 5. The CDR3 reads CASGTSGGSYNEQFF. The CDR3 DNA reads TGTGCCAGTGGGACTAGCGGGGGTTCTTACAATGAGCAGTTCTTC.

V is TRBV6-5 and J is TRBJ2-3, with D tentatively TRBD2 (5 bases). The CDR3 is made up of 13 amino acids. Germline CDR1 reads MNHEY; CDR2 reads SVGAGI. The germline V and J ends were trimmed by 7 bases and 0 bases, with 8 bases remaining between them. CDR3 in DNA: TGTGCCAGCACGGGAACCAGCACAGATACGCAGTATTTT. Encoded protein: CASTGTSTDTQYF.

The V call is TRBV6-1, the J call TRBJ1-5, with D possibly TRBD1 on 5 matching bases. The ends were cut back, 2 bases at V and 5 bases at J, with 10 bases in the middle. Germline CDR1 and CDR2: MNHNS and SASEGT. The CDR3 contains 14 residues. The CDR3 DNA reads TGTGCCAGCAGTGAAAGCAGGGTAGATCAGCCCCAGCATTTT. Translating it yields CASSESRVDQPQHF.

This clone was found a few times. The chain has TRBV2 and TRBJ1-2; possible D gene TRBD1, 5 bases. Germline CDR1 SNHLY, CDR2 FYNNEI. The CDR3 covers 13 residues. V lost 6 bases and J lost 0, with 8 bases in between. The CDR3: CASRETANYGYTF. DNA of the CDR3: TGTGCCAGCAGAGAGACAGCTAACTATGGCTACACCTTC.

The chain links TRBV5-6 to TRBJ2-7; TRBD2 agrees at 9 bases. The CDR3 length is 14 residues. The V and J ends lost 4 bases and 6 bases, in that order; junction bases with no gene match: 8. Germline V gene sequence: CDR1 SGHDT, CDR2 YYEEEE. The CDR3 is CASSRELAGAEQYF. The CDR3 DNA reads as TGTGCCAGCAGCCGCGAACTAGCGGGCGCCGAGCAGTACTTC.

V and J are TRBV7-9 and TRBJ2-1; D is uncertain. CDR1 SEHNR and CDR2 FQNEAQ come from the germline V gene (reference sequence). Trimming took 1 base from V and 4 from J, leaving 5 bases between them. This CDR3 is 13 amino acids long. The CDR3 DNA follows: TGTGCCAGCAGCTTAGGAGCGTACAATGAGCAGTTCTTC. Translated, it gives CASSLGAYNEQFF.

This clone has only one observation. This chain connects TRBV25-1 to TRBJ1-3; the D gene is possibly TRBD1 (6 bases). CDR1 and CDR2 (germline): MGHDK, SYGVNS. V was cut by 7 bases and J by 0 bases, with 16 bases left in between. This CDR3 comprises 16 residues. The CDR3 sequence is CASMGGQGSSGNTIYF. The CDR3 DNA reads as TGTGCCAGCATGGGAGGTCAGGGGTCCTCTGGAAACACCATATATTTT.

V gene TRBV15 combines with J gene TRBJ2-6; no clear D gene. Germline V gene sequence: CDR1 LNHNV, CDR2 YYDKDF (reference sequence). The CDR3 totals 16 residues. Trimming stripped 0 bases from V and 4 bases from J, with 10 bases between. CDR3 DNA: TGTGCCACCAGCAGAGATTTATGGCTCGGGGCCAACGTCCTGACTTTC. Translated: CATSRDLWLGANVLTF.